This TCR beta chain was found in a study of CD8+ T cells in alopecia areata. Notes on the study in general: Scalp and blood retained many expanded lesional clones during tofacitinib.

This clone was recorded a few times. The antigen is undetermined. Specified treatment: oral pan-JAK inhibitor, 5-10 mg twice daily. Specimens obtained from alopecia areata patients comprised lesional scalp punch biopsies and peripheral blood. The germline gives CDR1 SGHDN, CDR2 FVKESK. CDR3 length equals 13 residues. Deletions cut 3 bases from V and 4 bases from J, with 9 bases between. RNA, once extracted, was reverse transcribed into cDNA for use as the sequencing template. Some clones are missing from TCRdb's copy, which holds only in-frame ones; the method was immunoSEQ multiplex PCR. The sample has about 270,000 clones, approximately 60% seen once.

The material sequenced was CD4+ T cells sorted from blood, taken around week 54, from a patient treated with tofacitinib. This clonotype originated in a human donor with alopecia areata. The V gene is TRBV14, the J gene TRBJ2-5; D is possibly TRBD1 (5 bases). DNA for the CDR3: TGTGCCAGCAGCCATGATGACAGAGAGACCCAGTACTTC. Translating gives CASSHDDRETQYF. Based on the CDR3 plus reference TRBV14 and TRBJ2-5, the full variable domain is EAGVTQFPSHSVIEKGQTVTLRCDPISGHDNLYWYRRVMGKEIKFLLHFVKESKQDESGMPNNRFLAERTGGTYSTLKVQPAELEDSGVYFCASSHDDRETQYFGPGTRLLVL.